The T cell receptor (beta chain) under discussion was sequenced for a study of Tregs in tolerant kidney transplant recipients. Study results and caveats: Tregs expanded with activated donor B cells seemed most donor-specific.

This clone was detected once. Its antigen remains unidentified. The nonmyeloablative bone marrow transplants came from related graft donors, with transient mixed chimerism. Unstimulated Tregs (CD4+CD25+CD127-) and CD4+CD25- non-Tregs were sorted from PBMCs. The CDR3 runs to 16 residues. Looked up from germline, CDR1 is MNHNS and CDR2 is SASEGT. Germline trimming cut 4 bases from V and 0 bases from J; bases unmatched to any gene: 7. Assay used: immunoSEQ multiplex PCR; TCRdb lists only in-frame clones, some missing. The sample consists of about 64,000 clones, about 89% of them appearing once. The source of this sequence is a human patient who received a combined kidney and bone marrow transplant. The T cells may partly be graft donor cells. Sequenced here: CD4+ T cells from blood (PBMCs), sampled 6 months after the transplant. The chain joins TRBV6-1 to TRBJ2-5; 8 positions match TRBD2. The CDR3 sequence is CASSGEASGYQETQYF. DNA for the CDR3: TGTGCCAGCAGTGGGGAAGCTAGCGGGTACCAAGAGACCCAGTACTTC.